This entry lists 20 T cell receptor beta chains sequenced from one sample in a study of cytomegalovirus exposure and HLA in healthy donors. The PCR was carried out with 60 Vbeta primers and 13 Jbeta primers. Assay: immunoSEQ multiplex PCR; the TCRdb copy retains only in-frame clones and omits some. This sample has some 150,000 clones, with 76% found just once. Sequencing input: PBMCs. The receptors were sampled from a woman in her thirties or forties in good health and CMV-seronegative.

This chain links TRBV5-1 with TRBJ2-7; 7 bases align to TRBD1. Germline loops: CDR1 SGHRS, CDR2 YFSETQ. This CDR3 is 13 amino acids long. Losses at the gene ends were 0 bases for V and 5 bases for J; bases not matched to a gene: 2. The CDR3 DNA is TGCGCCAGCAGCTTGGAGGGGGCCAACGAGCAGTACTTC. Protein product: CASSLEGANEQYF.

The chain has TRBV5-6 and TRBJ2-7, with a weak D call TRBD2 (6 bases). CDR1 and CDR2 from the germline V gene are SGHDT and YYEEEE. Trimming stripped 4 bases from V and 7 bases from J, with 18 bases between. The CDR3 runs 14 residues. The CDR3 sequence: CASSPFERTTEQYF. The CDR3 nucleotides are TGTGCCAGCAGCCCGTTCGAGCGGACTACGGAGCAGTACTTC. Drawing the rest from reference TRBV5-6 and TRBJ2-7, the complete variable domain is DAGVTQSPTHLIKTRGQQVTLRCSPKSGHDTVSWYQQALGQGPQFIFQYYEEEERQRGNFPDRFSGHQFPNYSSELNVNALLLGDSALYLCASSPFERTTEQYFGPGTRLTVT.

The chain recombines TRBV9 with TRBJ2-7, with 8 bases lining up with TRBD1. J lost 3 bases, V lost 3 bases, and 8 bases had no gene match. The CDR3 has 15 residues. Looked up from germline, CDR1 is SGDLS and CDR2 is YYNGEE. The CDR3 loop reads CASSDGQGVGYEQYF. In nucleotides, the CDR3 is TGTGCCAGCAGCGACGGACAGGGAGTCGGCTACGAGCAGTACTTC.

The chain has TRBV27 and TRBJ1-3; possible D gene TRBD1, 5 bases. The germline V gene has CDR1 MNHEY and CDR2 SMNVEV (reference sequence). The CDR3 spans 18 residues. Trimming removed 6 bases from V and 3 bases from J, with 24 bases in between. CDR3 in amino acids: CASRGRRRTGCRGNTIYF. The DNA for the CDR3 is TGTGCCAGCAGGGGCCGGAGAAGAACAGGCTGTCGTGGAAACACCATATATTTT.

This clone is a singleton in its sample. V usage is TRBV5-4 and J usage is TRBJ2-1, with 9 bases identical to TRBD1. The CDR3 is 16 amino acids. With V trimmed by 2 bases and J by 2 bases, 5 bases remained unmatched. Looked up from germline, CDR1 is SGHNT and CDR2 is YYREEE (reference sequence). The CDR3 protein is CASSFRQGVTYNEQFF. The CDR3 DNA follows: TGTGCCAGCAGCTTCAGACAGGGGGTCACCTACAATGAGCAGTTCTTC.

J is TRBJ2-5 and V is TRBV30; 9 nucleotides match TRBD2. V was clipped by 3 bases and J by 5 bases; unmatched bases: 4. Germline V gene lookup returns CDR1 GTSNPN and CDR2 SVGIG (reference sequence). The CDR3 extends over 13 amino acids. This CDR3 is CAWRGRGGETQYF. The CDR3 DNA is TGTGCCTGGAGGGGGCGGGGGGGGGAGACCCAGTACTTC.

V and J are TRBV27 and TRBJ1-1; the D gene is possibly TRBD1 (5 bases). This CDR3 has 14 amino acids. Germline CDR1 and CDR2: MNHEY and SMNVEV (reference sequence). V was cut by 3 bases and J by 1 base, with 9 bases left in between. The CDR3 protein is CASSFGGGNTEAFF. CDR3 nucleotides: TGTGCCAGCAGTTTCGGGGGGGGGAACACTGAAGCTTTCTTT.

The chain recombines TRBV9 with TRBJ1-3; 7 bases are a match to TRBD1. Per germline, CDR1 SGDLS and CDR2 YYNGEE. V shed 0 bases and J 0 bases; nucleotides not matched to a gene: 6. The CDR3 spans 17 residues. CDR3 nucleotides: TGTGCCAGCAGCGTAGGCCGGACAGGATACTCTGGAAACACCATATATTTT. Its translation is CASSVGRTGYSGNTIYF.

The chain has TRBV5-4 and TRBJ2-4, with 11 bases that match TRBD1. Germline V gene data show CDR1 as SGHNT and CDR2 as YYREEE (reference sequence). The CDR3 has 17 residues. V trimming: 0 bases; J trimming: 3 bases; junction bases outside the gene matches: 5. Here the CDR3 reads CASSLVGQGASKNIQYF. CDR3 DNA: TGTGCCAGCAGCTTGGTTGGACAGGGGGCGAGCAAAAACATTCAGTACTTC.

The chain recombines TRBV7-9 with TRBJ1-1; 8 bases line up with TRBD1. Losses at the gene ends were 8 bases for V and 1 base for J; bases not matched to a gene: 6. Germline CDR1 SEHNR, CDR2 FQNEAQ (reference sequence). This CDR3 region has 14 residues. CDR3 sequence reads: CASGPGTGNTEAFF. The DNA of the CDR3 is TGTGCCAGCGGGCCGGGGACAGGGAACACTGAAGCTTTCTTT.

The chain combines TRBV28 with TRBJ2-1; 11 positions match TRBD2. V lost 7 bases to trimming and J lost 6 bases; unmatched junction nucleotides: 8. In germline, CDR1 is MDHEN, CDR2 SYDVKM. The CDR3 consists of 15 residues. CDR3 sequence reads: CASTLLAGEGNEQFF. CDR3 nucleotide sequence: TGTGCCAGCACCTTACTAGCGGGAGAGGGCAATGAGCAGTTCTTC.

V is TRBV6-4 and J is TRBJ1-4; D not certain. The CDR3 is 14 residues long. Germline loops: CDR1 MRHNA, CDR2 SNTAGT. V was cut by 3 bases and J by 0 bases, with 5 bases left in between. The CDR3 DNA follows: TGTGCCAGCAGTGAGAGCCCAACTAATGAAAAACTGTTTTTT. The encoded protein is CASSESPTNEKLFF.

The chain couples TRBV15 to TRBJ2-4; 8 bases line up with TRBD2. The CDR3 runs to 14 residues. V dropped 6 bases and J dropped 5; count of bases not matched to a gene: 6. Germline CDR1 and CDR2: LNHNV and YYDKDF (reference sequence). CDR3 DNA sequence: TGTGCCACCAGGTCGGGACTAGTCGAAAACATTCAGTACTTC. Its translation: CATRSGLVENIQYF.

The chain has TRBV4-1 and TRBJ1-4; possible D gene TRBD1, 6 bases. V lost 0 bases and J lost 5, with 13 bases in between. CDR1 MGHRA and CDR2 YSYEKL come from the germline V gene. This CDR3 comprises 16 residues. The CDR3 DNA reads TGCGCCAGCAGCCAAGAAGTTTGGACAGTGAATGAAAAACTGTTTTTT. Its translation: CASSQEVWTVNEKLFF.

The V gene is TRBV19, the J gene TRBJ2-7; D might be TRBD1 (7 bases). The V end was cut by 6 bases, the J end by 2 bases, with 11 bases between. Germline loops: CDR1 LNHDA, CDR2 SQIVND (reference sequence). The CDR3 contains 13 residues. CDR3 nucleotide sequence: TGTGCCAGTAGCAGGGGGGAAACCTACGAGCAGTACTTC. Translated, it gives CASSRGETYEQYF.

V usage is TRBV5-5 and J usage is TRBJ1-2, with 8 bases lining up with TRBD1. Germline V gene lookup returns CDR1 SGHKS and CDR2 YYEKEE (reference sequence). The CDR3 is 17 residues long. The junction had 12 bases not matched to a gene; V was cut back by 3 bases and J by 2 bases. CDR3 sequence: CASSSLPRGRRNYGYTF. Here the CDR3 DNA reads TGTGCCAGCAGCTCTCTCCCCAGGGGGCGCAGGAACTATGGCTACACCTTC.

The chain joins TRBV10-3 to TRBJ2-3, with 11 bases that match TRBD2. CDR1 is ENHRY and CDR2 is SYGVKD in the germline V gene. There are 15 residues in the CDR3. V dropped 8 bases and J dropped 4; count of bases not matched to a gene: 8. In DNA form, the CDR3 reads TGTGCCATCGGTAGCGGGAGGGCCGGGTCAGATACGCAGTATTTT. This sequence encodes CAIGSGRAGSDTQYF.

This chain connects TRBV7-9 to TRBJ2-7; TRBD1 aligns across 8 bases. The junction had 3 bases not matched to a gene; V was cut back by 5 bases and J by 6 bases. The germline V gene encodes CDR1 SEHNR and CDR2 FQNEAQ (reference sequence). The CDR3 loop spans 12 amino acids. The CDR3 loop is CASSPQGAEQYF. For the CDR3, the DNA is TGTGCCAGCAGCCCCCAGGGGGCCGAGCAGTACTTC.

The chain joins TRBV5-1 to TRBJ2-5; 7 positions match TRBD2. Germline V gene data show CDR1 as SGHRS and CDR2 as YFSETQ. The CDR3 extends over 15 amino acids. J lost 5 bases, V lost 0 bases, and 7 bases had no gene match. The CDR3 region is CASSLVAGEGETQYF. As DNA, the CDR3 is TGCGCCAGCAGCTTGGTCGCCGGGGAGGGGGAGACCCAGTACTTC.

The chain is built from TRBV5-4 and TRBJ2-5; a possible D gene is TRBD1 (8 bases). The CDR3 covers 16 residues. The germline V and J ends were trimmed by 0 bases and 5 bases, with 17 bases remaining between them. Per germline, CDR1 SGHNT and CDR2 YYREEE (reference sequence). CDR3 protein: CASSLARTGRGETQYF. CDR3 nucleotide sequence: TGTGCCAGCAGCTTGGCCCGGACAGGGCGGGGGGAGACCCAGTACTTC.